These 23 T cell receptor beta chains were all obtained from the same sample, sequenced in a study of shared clonotypes between healthy human individuals. Only in-frame clones appear in the TCRdb table, and some are missing; sequencing was by immunoSEQ multiplex PCR. The repertoire holds a few million clones, with approximately 96% as singletons. Sequenced sample: naive CD4+ T cells sorted from blood. Subset reported: CD45RA+ positively selected. The receptors originated from a young man in good health.

This clone was detected once. The V call is TRBV7-2, the J call TRBJ2-5; 11 bases are a match to TRBD1. CDR1 and CDR2 from the germline V gene are SGHTA and FQGNSA. The CDR3 extends over 14 amino acids. V shed 3 bases and J 5 bases; nucleotides not matched to a gene: 2. The CDR3: CASSLDRGLETQYF. The DNA of the CDR3 is TGTGCCAGCAGCTTGGACAGGGGGCTGGAGACCCAGTACTTC.

This sequence joins TRBV7-9 and TRBJ1-2; 7 bases line up with TRBD1. Losses at the gene ends were 6 bases for V and 4 bases for J; bases not matched to a gene: 5. Germline V gives CDR1 SEHNR, CDR2 FQNEAQ (reference sequence). The CDR3 extends over 13 amino acids. The CDR3 loop reads CASRAGTVYGYTF. The DNA for the CDR3 is TGTGCCAGCAGGGCCGGGACAGTCTATGGCTACACCTTC.

As for this clone: The sample contains more than one DNA sequence encoding this CDR3. V is TRBV19 and J is TRBJ2-3; 9 bases are a match to TRBD1. Germline V lookup: CDR1 LNHDA, CDR2 SQIVND (reference sequence). The CDR3 consists of 13 residues. Trimming took 5 bases from V and 6 from J; bases not matched to a gene: 3. CDR3 coding DNA: TGTGCCAGTAGTCGACAGGGGGGGGATACGCAGTATTTT. The encoded protein is CASSRQGGDTQYF.

The chain has TRBV4-1 and TRBJ2-2, with D perhaps TRBD1 or TRBD2 (5 bases each). This CDR3 has 15 residues. Germline CDR1 is MGHRA and CDR2 is YSYEKL. Between the trimmed V and J ends, which lost 1 base and 6 bases, there was a span of 12 bases. CDR3: CASSQGGGRAGELFF. The CDR3 DNA reads TGCGCCAGCAGCCAAGGTGGGGGTCGGGCCGGGGAGCTGTTTTTT.

V gene TRBV6-1 combines with J gene TRBJ2-1, with D tentatively TRBD2 (6 bases). The V end lost 5 bases, the J end lost 13 bases, and 12 bases lay between the germline ends. The germline CDR1 and CDR2 sequences are MNHNS and SASEGT. The CDR3 totals 11 residues. The CDR3 nucleotides read TGTGCCAGCAGTATAAGCGGGTCCCAGTTCTTC. This encodes CASSISGSQFF.

The chain combines TRBV29-1 with TRBJ1-1; D not resolved. Per the germline V gene, CDR1 is SQVTM and CDR2 is ANQGSEA. Deletions cut 4 bases from V and 2 bases from J, with 11 bases between. CDR3 length: 13 amino acids. CDR3 DNA: TGCAGCGTTGTCATGCCACTTAACACTGAAGCTTTCTTT. Protein sequence: CSVVMPLNTEAFF. Complete variable domain (other parts from reference TRBV29-1 and TRBJ1-1): SAVISQKPSRDICQRGTSLTIQCQVDSQVTMMFWYRQQPGQSLTLIATANQGSEATYESGFVIDKFPISRPNLTFSTLTVSNMSPEDSSIYLCSVVMPLNTEAFFGQGTRLTVV.

The V and J genes are TRBV9 and TRBJ2-4; D is perhaps TRBD2 (5 bases). Per the germline V gene, CDR1 is SGDLS and CDR2 is YYNGEE. This CDR3 is 15 amino acids long. V shed 0 bases and J shed 0 bases, with 7 bases lying between them. The CDR3 here is CASSVESGAKNIQYF. The CDR3 bases are TGTGCCAGCAGCGTAGAAAGCGGAGCCAAAAACATTCAGTACTTC. The whole variable domain, filled in from reference TRBV9 and TRBJ2-4, reads DSGVTQTPKHLITATGQRVTLRCSPRSGDLSVYWYQQSLDQGLQFLIQYYNGEERAKGNILERFSAQQFPDLHSELNLSSLELGDSALYFCASSVESGAKNIQYFGAGTRLSVL.

The chain has TRBV7-6 and TRBJ1-3; no clear D gene. Germline-derived CDR1 and CDR2 are SGHVS and FNYEAQ. V was cut by 3 bases and J by 0 bases, with 9 bases left in between. CDR3 length equals 15 residues. CDR3 region: CASSFQQSSGNTIYF. The CDR3 DNA sequence: TGTGCCAGCAGCTTTCAACAGTCCTCTGGAAACACCATATATTTT.

V and J are TRBV10-3 and TRBJ2-7; 11 bases agree with TRBD1. The CDR3 runs to 15 residues. Germline V CDR1 and CDR2: ENHRY, SYGVKD. J lost 6 bases, V lost 6 bases, and 10 bases had no gene match. CDR3 loop: CAISQLGTGGGEQYF. Here the CDR3 DNA reads TGTGCCATCAGCCAACTCGGGACAGGGGGTGGCGAGCAGTACTTC.

The rearrangement joins TRBV5-4 to TRBJ2-5; D call uncertain. Germline assignment: CDR1 SGHNT and CDR2 YYREEE (reference sequence). The CDR3 length is 14 residues. Deletions cut 0 bases from V and 5 bases from J, with 11 bases between. DNA for the CDR3: TGTGCCAGCAGCTTGGAAGTAGTCGGGGAGACCCAGTACTTC. Amino acid sequence: CASSLEVVGETQYF.

This rearrangement joins TRBV7-2 to TRBJ2-1, with D perhaps being TRBD1 or TRBD2 (5 bases each). The CDR3 consists of 12 residues. Germline assignment: CDR1 SGHTA and CDR2 FQGNSA. V was pared by 5 bases and J by 8 bases, with 10 bases between. CDR3 residues: CASSPQGHEQFF. Written as DNA, the CDR3 is TGTGCCAGCAGCCCGCAGGGACATGAGCAGTTCTTC.

The chain joins TRBV5-1 to TRBJ2-1, with TRBD2 matching 14 bases. The CDR3 totals 17 residues. V lost 0 bases, J lost 9 bases, and 8 bases stayed unmatched. Germline V lookup: CDR1 SGHRS, CDR2 YFSETQ. CDR3 coding DNA: TGCGCCAGCAGCTTGGCCGTGGGACTAGCGGGAGCTGGTGAGCAGTTCTTC. Protein: CASSLAVGLAGAGEQFF.

The chain employs TRBV6-1 and TRBJ1-2, with D unresolved. The CDR3 consists of 15 residues. Trimming took 4 bases from V and 8 from J, leaving 20 bases between them. The germline gives CDR1 MNHNS, CDR2 SASEGT. CDR3: CASSAESGASRGYTF. DNA for the CDR3: TGTGCCAGCAGTGCCGAAAGCGGCGCATCTAGAGGCTACACCTTC.

The chain couples TRBV28 to TRBJ2-7; 9 bases map to TRBD2. The V gene's germline CDR1 is MDHEN and CDR2 SYDVKM. The CDR3 totals 16 residues. The trim removed 2 bases at V and 2 bases at J, leaving 7 bases unmatched. The CDR3 protein is CASSLGAGGPTYEQYF. The CDR3 DNA reads TGTGCCAGCAGTTTAGGAGCGGGGGGCCCGACCTACGAGCAGTACTTC.

This clone occurred once. The rearrangement links TRBV6-1 to TRBJ1-3; 7 positions match TRBD1. Germline V gives CDR1 MNHNS, CDR2 SASEGT. V lost 4 bases, J lost 4 bases, and 4 bases stayed unmatched. The length of the CDR3 is 14 residues. The CDR3 DNA sequence: TGTGCCAGCAGTGTCCGGGACAGCGGAAACACCATATATTTT. Amino acid sequence: CASSVRDSGNTIYF.

The chain carries TRBV19 and TRBJ1-4, with 7 nucleotides matching TRBD1. The CDR3 length is 13 residues. Trimming at V came to 5 bases and at J to 8 bases, leaving 5 bases not matched to a gene. Germline values: CDR1 LNHDA, CDR2 SQIVND (reference sequence). The CDR3 spells CASSVTGVEKLFF. Here the CDR3 DNA reads TGTGCCAGTAGTGTCACAGGGGTGGAAAAACTGTTTTTT.

This chain links TRBV11-2 with TRBJ2-5; D perhaps matches TRBD2 (6 bases). Trimming stripped 5 bases from V and 5 bases from J, with 9 bases between. This CDR3 has 12 residues. The germline CDR1 and CDR2 sequences are SGHAT and FQNNGV. The CDR3 reads CASSHLAETQYF. Here the CDR3 DNA reads TGTGCCAGCAGCCATCTAGCGGAGACCCAGTACTTC.

In this sample, this clone turned up a few times. The chain recombines TRBV2 with TRBJ1-1, with 10 bases lining up with TRBD1. This CDR3 region has 15 residues. In germline, CDR1 is SNHLY, CDR2 FYNNEI. J was trimmed by 1 base and V by 2 bases; bases with no gene match: 1. The CDR3 here is CASSERTGGNTEAFF. The CDR3 DNA reads as TGTGCCAGCAGTGAACGGACAGGGGGGAACACTGAAGCTTTCTTT.

The chain recombines TRBV10-3 with TRBJ1-1; D gene unclear. Germline-derived CDR1 and CDR2 are ENHRY and SYGVKD. The length of the CDR3 is 13 residues. V was shortened by 0 bases and J by 6 bases, with 8 bases between the two germline ends. In nucleotides, the CDR3 is TGTGCCATCAGTGAGTCGATGGCGCCTGAAGCTTTCTTT. Translating gives CAISESMAPEAFF.

CDR3 sequence (DNA): TGTGCCAGCAGTGAAACACCGGGACAGGGTCTAAGACAGTATTTT. It codes for CASSETPGQGLRQYF. This chain links TRBV2 with TRBJ2-3; 9 positions match TRBD1. The CDR3 is made up of 15 amino acids. Germline V gene sequence: CDR1 SNHLY, CDR2 FYNNEI. Losses at the gene ends were 2 bases for V and 12 bases for J; bases not matched to a gene: 12.

V and J are TRBV10-2 and TRBJ1-1, with unresolved D. This CDR3 comprises 14 residues. V was trimmed by 3 bases and J by 0 bases, leaving 8 bases between them. Germline CDR1 is WSHSY and CDR2 is SAAADI. The CDR3 DNA is TGCGCCAGCAGTGACAACAAGATGAACACTGAAGCTTTCTTT. It is translated as CASSDNKMNTEAFF.

The genes are TRBV7-9 and TRBJ1-3; D call uncertain. The CDR3 sequence is 14 residues long. Between the trimmed V and J ends, which lost 5 bases and 10 bases, there was a span of 18 bases. Germline CDR1 is SEHNR and CDR2 is FQNEAQ (reference sequence). For the CDR3, the DNA is TGTGCCAGCAGCCCAACCTCGGGTCCTTCGACCATATATTTT. Its protein is CASSPTSGPSTIYF.

The J gene is TRBJ2-5, the V gene TRBV10-3; D is undetermined. The germline gives CDR1 ENHRY, CDR2 SYGVKD. This CDR3 has 17 residues. Trimming stripped 0 bases from V and 7 bases from J, with 21 bases between. The CDR3 reads CAISESKTLAGSGTQYF. The CDR3 bases are TGTGCCATCAGTGAGTCAAAAACCTTAGCCGGATCGGGGACCCAGTACTTC.